The subject of this entry is one TCR beta chain. This clone is a singleton in its sample. Which antigen it targets is not known. Base qualities are missing; no much larger clone stands one base away. Library creation used the immunoSEQ multiplex PCR assay. Entries here come from immuneACCESS through TCRdb and include only in-frame sequences with V and J called. Some clones fail to appear in such tables; in the studies checked, an unresolved V gene covers under half of the shortfall, and the cause of the remainder is unknown. The sample table lists some 99,000 clones, 86% of them with a count of one. In total, the top ten clones hold approximately 2% of the sample. This record belongs to a study of preoperative IRX-2 immunotherapy in early breast cancer (dated by TCRdb to between 2019 and 2020). Read against the paper, the sample's treatment or condition label means: preoperative locoregional IRX-2 cytokine immunotherapy. The samples were obtained from a phase Ib study that tested preoperative, locoregional IRX-2 cytokine immunotherapy designed to prime immune responses. Patients with early-stage breast cancer who were given IRX-2 before surgery served as donors.

Trimming takes 10 bases from V and 3 bases from J, and the germline ends sit 18 bases apart. CDR1 and CDR2 are read off the germline V gene (reference sequence) as LNHDA and SQIVND. There are 15 amino acids in the CDR3, from cysteine to phenylalanine inclusive. Only CDR3 DNA remains: 45 bases, in frame from the first base. This sequence originates from a human donor with breast cancer. The chain was built from TRBV19 and TRBJ2-2, with TRBD1 tentatively as D gene (5 bases match). Sequenced material: tumor tissue, taken after IRX-2 immunotherapy. The nucleotide sequence is given as TGTGCCACCGGTGGTGTAGCAGGGTACACCGGGGAGCTGTTTTTT. This encodes CATGGVAGYTGELFF.